This T cell receptor (beta chain) was sequenced in a study of blood T cells in healthy people across ages (dated by TCRdb to about 2015). Context from the whole study: In model experiments, template switching captured roughly one uniquely barcoded TCR beta cDNA molecule for every two T cells. To track age-related changes in TCR beta repertoire diversity, the study relied on deep sequencing normalized with unique cDNA molecular identifiers. To avoid experimental bias, donors of different ages were spread randomly across the sequencing lanes. Using the same blood draw, the study looked at two additional independent replicas of 1 million unique cDNA reads for two donors, one aged 18 to 30 and the other aged 80 or older. Four age groups were formed from the donors: young (average 16 years), middle-aged (around 41), aged (approximately 60) and long-lived (roughly 81).

This clonotype has only one observation. There is no known antigen for this receptor. No base-level quality is on record; no much larger clone is a single base apart. The germline V gene provides CDR1 MRHNA and CDR2 SNTAGT. V and J are trimmed by 0 bases and 5 bases, and the gene matches miss 1 base of the junction. From its cysteine to its phenylalanine, the CDR3 spans 15 amino acids. Left in the record is the CDR3 DNA by itself, 45 bases read in frame from the first base. Libraries were made using 5' RACE. Sequencing took place on an Illumina HiSeq 2500. A second PCR of roughly 6 to 11 cycles was run with a J-beta primer mix and a sample-barcoded 5' primer. Each TCR beta cDNA molecule received a unique molecular identifier from a template-switch 5' adaptor carrying 12 random nucleotides. At least 2.5 million CDR3-containing paired-end reads were obtained from each sample. The Mint cDNA synthesis kit, primed by a TRBC-specific oligonucleotide, was used to synthesize first-strand cDNA from all RNA. Following uracil-DNA glycosylase treatment, all cDNA underwent a first 18-cycle PCR with the universal primers M1SS and BC2_uni_R. As for the original processing: For normalization, 1 million high-quality reads were randomly selected from each sample, with every read carrying a distinct molecular identifier. Reads sharing molecular identifiers were discarded rather than binned into consensus sequences. MiTCR, set to a Q25 quality threshold and the strictest error-elimination algorithm, was used for CDR3 identification, clonotype clustering and error correction. A nonparametric unseen species model using Euler transformation provided a lower-bound estimate of total TCR beta diversity. TCRdb reanalyzed the raw reads on its own, using fastp at Q25 for trimming and MiXCR for clone calling, and kept in-frame beta chains. Under each unique CDR3 protein, matching rows form one entry showing the most common genes and DNA. The V and J calls follow TCRdb's processing rather than the paper's. Present in this sample are 920,000 or so distinct CDR3 sequences, around 43% of which were seen just once. The top ten constitute approximately 19% of the sample.

The roughly 39 donors, aged 6 to 90 years, were systemically healthy Caucasian individuals from Russia. Each donor gave ten milliliters of peripheral blood, drawn into EDTA-treated Vacutainer tubes. Ficoll-Paque density-gradient centrifugation was used to isolate PBMCs, with at least 6.5 million per sample. Trizol reagent was used to extract total RNA from the PBMCs, yielding at least 5 micrograms per sample. For every donor, an aliquot of PBMCs went through flow cytometry to measure the percentages of naive CD45RAhigh/CD27high T cells. Study-level results and caveats: Because donor CMV infection status was unknown, age-related changes in expanded clonotypes were potentially confounded. Since profiling was done on bulk unsorted PBMCs, naive and antigen-experienced compartments could not be conclusively compared. As age increased, observed TCR beta diversity per million T cells dropped in a roughly linear way, and a significant reduction was already evident by age about 40. Estimates of total diversity from one million sequenced T cells were regarded as lower bounds and underestimates. The long-lived group showed more naive CD4+ T cells, fewer expanded clones and increased TCR diversity than the aged group, suggesting age selection. A strong correlation was found between observed TCR beta diversity and the percentage of naive T cells measured by flow cytometry.

The origin of this receptor is a woman aged 55 to 70 in good health. The source material was blood. The chain couples TRBV6-4 to TRBJ1-4; 9 central nucleotides agree with TRBD1. DNA sequence: TGTGCCAGCAGTGACTCCGGGACAGGGAATGAAAAACTGTTTTTT. Its translation reads: CASSDSGTGNEKLFF.